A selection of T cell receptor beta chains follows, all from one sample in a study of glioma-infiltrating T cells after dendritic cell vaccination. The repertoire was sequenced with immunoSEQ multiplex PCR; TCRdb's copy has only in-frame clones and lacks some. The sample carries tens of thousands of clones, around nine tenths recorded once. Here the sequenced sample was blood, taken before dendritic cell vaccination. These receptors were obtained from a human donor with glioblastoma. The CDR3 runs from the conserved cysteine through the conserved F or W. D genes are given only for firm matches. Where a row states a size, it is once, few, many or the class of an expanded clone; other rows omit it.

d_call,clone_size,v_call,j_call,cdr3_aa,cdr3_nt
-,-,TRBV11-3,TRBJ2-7,CASSLDGLYEQYF,TGTGCCAGCAGTTTAGATGGACTCTACGAGCAGTACTTC
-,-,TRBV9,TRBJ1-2,CASSGGFSYYGYTF,TGTGCCAGCAGCGGAGGGTTCAGTTACTATGGCTACACCTTC
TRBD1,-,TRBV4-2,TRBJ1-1,CASSQTDRENTEASF,TGTGCCAGCAGCCAGACAGACAGGGAGAACACTGAAGCTTCCTTT
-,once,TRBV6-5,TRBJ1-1,CASSYMRANTEAFF,TGTGCCAGCAGTTACATGAGGGCGAACACTGAAGCTTTCTTT
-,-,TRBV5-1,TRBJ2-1,CASSSDGTTSYNEQFF,TGCGCCAGCAGCTCGGACGGGACAACCTCCTACAATGAGCAGTTCTTC
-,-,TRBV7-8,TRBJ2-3,CASSPSVGGDTQYF,TGTGCCAGCAGCCCCTCGGTTGGGGGGGATACGCAGTATTTT
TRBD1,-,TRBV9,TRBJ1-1,CASSVKTGNEAFF,TGTGCCAGCAGCGTAAAGACAGGGAATGAAGCTTTCTTT
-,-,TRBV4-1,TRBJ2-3,CASSQASNTAQYF,TGCGCCAGCAGCCAGGCATCTAATACAGCGCAGTATTTT
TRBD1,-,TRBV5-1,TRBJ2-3,CASSLGDRLPSTDTQYF,TGCGCCAGCAGCTTGGGGGACAGGCTCCCATCCACAGATACGCAGTATTTT
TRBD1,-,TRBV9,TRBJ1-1,CASSVGDSWAYTEAFF,TGTGCCAGCAGCGTAGGGGACAGTTGGGCGTACACTGAAGCTTTCTTT
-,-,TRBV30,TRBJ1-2,CAWGRDSGYGYTF,TGTGCCTGGGGCCGGGACTCTGGCTATGGCTACACCTTC
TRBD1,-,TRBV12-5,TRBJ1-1,CASGDRGYTEAFF,TGTGCTAGTGGAGACAGGGGATATACTGAAGCTTTCTTT
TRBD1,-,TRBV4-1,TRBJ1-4,CASSHSGTGTNEKLFF,TGCGCCAGCAGCCACTCCGGGACAGGGACTAATGAAAAACTGTTTTTT
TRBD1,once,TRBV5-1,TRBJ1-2,CASSRGVGTGDF,TGCGCCAGCAGCCGAGGGGTCGGGACAGGGGATTTC
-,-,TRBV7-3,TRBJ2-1,CASSLGEGSEQFF,TGTGCCAGCAGCTTAGGCGAGGGTAGCGAGCAGTTCTTC
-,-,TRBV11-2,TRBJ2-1,CASSPSYEQFF,TGTGCCAGCAGCCCCTCCTATGAGCAGTTCTTC
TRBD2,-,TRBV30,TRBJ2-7,CAWGRGGLSLEQYF,TGTGCCTGGGGACGGGGGGGGCTCTCCCTCGAGCAGTACTTC
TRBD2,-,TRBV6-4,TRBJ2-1,CASKTSGQFF,TGTGCCAGCAAAACTAGCGGACAGTTCTTC
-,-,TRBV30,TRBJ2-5,CAWSFAGLLSMETQYF,TGTGCCTGGAGTTTCGCCGGACTGCTATCCATGGAGACCCAGTACTTC
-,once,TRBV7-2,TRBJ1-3,CASSSTPGISSGNTIYF,TGTGCCAGCAGCTCCACCCCGGGAATATCCTCTGGAAACACCATATATTTT
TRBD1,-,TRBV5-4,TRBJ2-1,CASSLRTGGSYNEQFF,TGTGCCAGCAGCTTGAGGACAGGGGGGTCCTACAATGAGCAGTTCTTC
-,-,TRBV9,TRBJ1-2,CASSSNPARNYGYTF,TGTGCCAGCAGCTCGAACCCTGCCAGAAACTATGGCTACACCTTC
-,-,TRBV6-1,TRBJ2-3,CASSERQALGGGPDTQYF,TGTGCCAGCAGCGAACGACAGGCACTGGGCGGGGGACCAGATACGCAGTATTTT
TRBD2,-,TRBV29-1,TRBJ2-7,CSAGSGGSYEQYF,TGCAGCGCGGGCTCGGGGGGCTCCTACGAGCAGTACTTC
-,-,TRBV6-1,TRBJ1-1,CASNGGGREATEAFF,TGTGCCAGCAATGGTGGAGGTAGGGAGGCCACTGAAGCTTTCTTT
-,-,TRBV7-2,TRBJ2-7,CASSLNPGNYEQYF,TGTGCCAGCAGCTTAAACCCCGGGAACTACGAGCAGTACTTC
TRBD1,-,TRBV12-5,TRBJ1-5,CASGPGQLTQPQHF,TGTGCTAGTGGTCCGGGACAGCTCACCCAGCCCCAGCATTTT
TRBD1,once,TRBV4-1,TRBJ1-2,CASSRGQGANYGYTF,TGCGCCAGCAGCCGAGGACAGGGGGCAAACTATGGCTACACCTTC
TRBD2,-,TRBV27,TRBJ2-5,CASRPISGGGPETQYF,TGTGCCAGCAGACCGATTAGCGGGGGGGGCCCAGAGACCCAGTACTTC
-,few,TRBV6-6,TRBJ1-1,CASSYSRGNTEAFF,TGTGCCAGCAGTTACAGTAGGGGGAACACTGAAGCTTTCTTT
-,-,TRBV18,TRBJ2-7,CASSPVGGVGSYEQYF,TGTGCCAGCTCACCCGTGGGCGGGGTAGGCTCCTACGAGCAGTACTTC
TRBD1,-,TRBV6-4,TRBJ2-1,CASSDWTGSEQFF,TGTGCCAGCAGTGACTGGACAGGGAGTGAGCAGTTCTTC
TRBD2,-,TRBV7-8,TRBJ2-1,CASSSKRTSGGEQFF,TGTGCCAGCAGCTCCAAACGGACTAGCGGAGGTGAGCAGTTCTTC
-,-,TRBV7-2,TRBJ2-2,CASSPVPGAGELFF,TGTGCCAGCAGCCCTGTCCCGGGAGCCGGGGAGCTGTTTTTT
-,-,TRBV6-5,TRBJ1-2,CASSYVENYGYTF,TGTGCCAGCAGTTACGTAGAGAACTATGGCTACACCTTC
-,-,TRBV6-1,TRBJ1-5,CASRQNSNQPQHF,TGTGCCAGCAGACAGAATAGCAATCAGCCCCAGCATTTT
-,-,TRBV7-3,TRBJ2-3,CASSPIQTGFTDTQYF,TGTGCCAGCAGCCCGATCCAGACAGGTTTCACAGATACGCAGTATTTT
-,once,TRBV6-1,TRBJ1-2,CASRERGYTF,TGTGCCAGCAGGGAGAGGGGCTACACCTTC
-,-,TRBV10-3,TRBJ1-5,CARGRGNQPQHF,TGTGCCAGAGGCCGGGGCAATCAGCCCCAGCATTTT
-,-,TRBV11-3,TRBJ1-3,CASSFWKGLFSGNTIYF,TGTGCCAGCAGCTTTTGGAAGGGACTTTTCTCTGGAAACACCATATATTTT
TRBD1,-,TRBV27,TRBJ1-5,CASSPTGRRQPQHF,TGTGCCAGCAGTCCGACAGGGAGACGCCAGCCCCAGCATTTT
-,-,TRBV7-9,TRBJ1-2,CASSLTAGPDYGYTF,TGTGCCAGCAGTCTTACAGCGGGGCCAGACTATGGCTACACCTTC
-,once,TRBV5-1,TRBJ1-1,CASSPQGGNTEAFF,TGCGCCAGCAGCCCCCAGGGCGGGAACACTGAAGCTTTCTTT
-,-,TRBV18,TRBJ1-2,CASSPQTENYGYTF,TGTGCCAGCTCACCACAGACAGAAAACTATGGCTACACCTTC
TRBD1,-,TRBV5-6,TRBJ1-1,CASSLGQGRTEAFF,TGTGCCAGCAGCTTGGGACAGGGGCGCACTGAAGCTTTCTTT
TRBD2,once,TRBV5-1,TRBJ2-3,CASRSPGLAGDTQYF,TGCGCCAGCAGATCCCCGGGACTAGCGGGAGATACGCAGTATTTT
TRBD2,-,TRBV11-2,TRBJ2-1,CASSLALAGQFF,TGTGCCAGCAGCTTAGCCCTAGCGGGGCAGTTCTTC
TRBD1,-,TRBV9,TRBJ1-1,CASSAFGTDNTEAFF,TGTGCCAGCAGCGCCTTCGGGACAGACAACACTGAAGCTTTCTTT
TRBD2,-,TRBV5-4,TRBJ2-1,CASSATSGSFDNEQFF,TGTGCCAGCAGCGCCACTAGCGGGAGCTTTGACAATGAGCAGTTCTTC
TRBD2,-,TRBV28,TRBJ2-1,CASSLPSGSSHTNEQFF,TGTGCCAGCAGTTTACCTAGCGGGAGTTCCCACACCAATGAGCAGTTCTTC
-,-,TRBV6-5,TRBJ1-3,CASSYSKRGSSNTIYF,TGTGCCAGCAGTTACTCGAAACGGGGATCGAGTAACACCATATATTTT
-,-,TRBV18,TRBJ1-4,CASSPGRATNEKLFF,TGTGCCAGCTCACCGGGCAGAGCAACTAATGAAAAACTGTTTTTT
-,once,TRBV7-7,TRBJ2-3,CASSLAVGDTQYF,TGTGCTAGCAGCTTAGCTGTCGGGGATACGCAGTATTTT
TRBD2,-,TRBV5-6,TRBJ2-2,CASTTGGGTGELFF,TGTGCCAGCACTACGGGGGGGGGTACCGGGGAGCTGTTTTTT
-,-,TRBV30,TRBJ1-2,CACDQGQNYGYTF,TGTGCCTGTGACCAGGGGCAGAACTATGGCTACACCTTC
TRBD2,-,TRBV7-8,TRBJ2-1,CASSPNSRGDEQFF,TGTGCCAGCAGCCCCAATTCTCGGGGGGATGAGCAGTTCTTC
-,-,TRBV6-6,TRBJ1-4,CASSSSAGSTEKLFF,TGTGCCAGCAGTTCCTCGGCGGGGAGTACTGAAAAACTGTTTTTT
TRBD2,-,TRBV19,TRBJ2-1,CASSVSLAGSSYNEQFF,TGTGCCAGTAGTGTTTCTCTAGCGGGGAGCTCCTACAATGAGCAGTTCTTC
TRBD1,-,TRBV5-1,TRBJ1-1,CASSLGTGMNTEAFF,TGCGCCAGCAGCTTAGGGACAGGGATGAACACTGAAGCTTTCTTT
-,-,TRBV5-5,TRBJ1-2,CASSVNRVLSNYGYTF,TGTGCCAGCAGCGTGAACAGGGTTCTTTCTAACTATGGCTACACCTTC